This T cell receptor (beta chain) comes out of a study of human T cells and chemical hapten exposure. Study overall: Patch tests delivered 0.01% DPC to the upper back and were evaluated at 6 days.

Stated time point: pre-sensitization, week 0. Treatment reported: therapeutic diphenylcyclopropenone sensitization with weekly scalp DPC. Germline values: CDR1 MDHEN, CDR2 SYDVKM. With V trimmed by 4 bases and J by 2 bases, 8 bases remained unmatched. There are 15 residues in the CDR3. The library put unique molecular identifiers onto individual cDNA molecules. Each CDR3 protein gets one entry after TCRdb re-called the RACE reads with MiXCR. The repertoire holds tens of thousands of distinct CDR3 sequences, with 13% to 15% as singletons. V is TRBV28 and J is TRBJ2-7, with TRBD1 matching 7 bases. Source: whole blood, taken in connection with sensitization to the hapten diphenylcyclopropenone (DPC). This sequence originates from a woman between 45 and 65 years old with alopecia areata. Some clones in this sample may be carry-over from other donors' samples. This CDR3 reads CASSSHRGETYEQYF. CDR3 DNA: TGTGCCAGCAGTTCTCACAGGGGCGAGACCTACGAGCAGTACTTC. Looking up the rest from reference TRBV28 and TRBJ2-7 gives the full variable domain: DVKVTQSSRYLVKRTGEKVFLECVQDMDHENMFWYRQDPGLGLRLIYFSYDVKMKEKGDIPEGYSVSREKKERFSLILESASTNQTSMYLCASSSHRGETYEQYFGPGTRLTVT.